One and the same sample provided the 14 T cell receptor beta chains below, sequenced in a study of vaccination and CD4 T cells after COVID-19. Treatment noted: approximately nine-day PBMC culture with coronavirus spike peptide pools or control peptides (ViraFEST assay). Samples of CD4+ T cells were obtained from the unexposed donor before the COVID-19 pandemic (2011-2018). Once obtained from cultured CD4+ T cells, the DNA was sequenced using the Oncomine TCR Beta short-read assay. The authors extracted genomic DNA from cultured CD4+ T cells. TCRdb processed the PCR reads anew with MiXCR; each CDR3 protein has one entry. The table has around 10,000 distinct CDR3 sequences, 28% seen once. Their antigens remain unidentified. Sequenced input: CD4+ T cells from blood, cultured in vitro. Source of these receptors: a human donor in good health.

In its sample, this clonotype was seen a few times. CDR3 bases: TGTGCCAGCAGCTTAATTAGCGGGGCTCGGGGTGAGCAGTTCTTC. This encodes CASSLISGARGEQFF. The genes are TRBV7-6 and TRBJ2-1; 8 nucleotides match TRBD2. Losses at the gene ends were 2 bases for V and 9 bases for J; bases not matched to a gene: 9. The CDR3 extends over 15 amino acids. Germline CDR1 reads SGHVS; CDR2 reads FNYEAQ.

The table lists this clonotype with a few counts. V is TRBV7-3 and J is TRBJ2-6; no firm D call. The V gene's germline CDR1 is SGHTA and CDR2 FQGTGA. CDR3 length: 15 amino acids. The ends were cut back, 5 bases at V and 0 bases at J, with 8 bases in the middle. CDR3 amino acids: CASSPADSGANVLTF. The CDR3 nucleotides read TGTGCCAGCAGCCCCGCGGACTCTGGGGCCAACGTCCTGACTTTC.

There are a few counts of this clonotype. The rearrangement links TRBV29-1 to TRBJ2-7, with 12 bases fitting TRBD2. CDR3 length equals 14 residues. The germline CDR1 and CDR2 sequences are SQVTM and ANQGSEA. CDR3 coding DNA: TGCAGTGGAGGTACTAGCGGGAGGTCCTACGAGCAGTACTTC. Translated: CSGGTSGRSYEQYF.

A few counts support this clonotype. The genes are TRBV2 and TRBJ2-3; 8 nucleotides match TRBD2. The CDR3 runs to 16 residues. Germline lookup yields CDR1 SNHLY and CDR2 FYNNEI. V shed 4 bases and J 2 bases; nucleotides not matched to a gene: 8. Here the CDR3 DNA reads TGTGCCAGCAGTGTTGCGGGAGGCGCCAACACAGATACGCAGTATTTT. Amino acid sequence: CASSVAGGANTDTQYF.

There are a few counts of this clonotype. The chain recombines TRBV6-2 or TRBV6-3 with TRBJ1-1; D may be TRBD1 (5 bases). The CDR3 totals 15 residues. Trimming shortened V by 4 bases and J by 1 base, and 13 bases separated the two germline ends. Germline V gives CDR1 MNHEY, CDR2 SVGEGT. The CDR3 coding sequence is TGTGCCAGCAGTTTCGAATCAGGGAGGAACACTGAAGCTTTCTTT. Amino acids: CASSFESGRNTEAFF.

The chain uses TRBV28 and TRBJ2-3, with D unresolved. Germline V gene lookup returns CDR1 MDHEN and CDR2 SYDVKM. The CDR3 is made up of 13 amino acids. V was pared by 8 bases and J by 1 base, with 10 bases between. This CDR3 reads CASGNSRTDTQYF. CDR3 bases: TGTGCCAGCGGAAACTCGCGCACAGATACGCAGTATTTT. The whole variable domain, remainder taken from reference TRBV28 and TRBJ2-3, is DVKVTQSSRYLVKRTGEKVFLECVQDMDHENMFWYRQDPGLGLRLIYFSYDVKMKEKGDIPEGYSVSREKKERFSLILESASTNQTSMYLCASGNSRTDTQYFGPGTRLTVL.

The chain links TRBV5-1 to TRBJ1-3, with a possible D match to TRBD1 (6 bases). The germline gives CDR1 SGHRS, CDR2 YFSETQ. CDR3 length: 16 amino acids. V was pared by 3 bases and J by 0 bases, with 13 bases between. CDR3 bases: TGCGCCAGCAGCTCTACCGGGGACAACTCTGGAAACACCATATATTTT. It specifies CASSSTGDNSGNTIYF.

This clonotype has only a few counts. The J gene is TRBJ1-5, the V gene TRBV6-2 or TRBV6-3; D remains unclear. V was shortened by 6 bases and J by 0 bases, with 9 bases between the two germline ends. The germline V gene has CDR1 MNHEY and CDR2 SVGEGT. The CDR3 length is 14 residues. The CDR3 loop is CASSRDNSNQPQHF. CDR3 DNA sequence: TGTGCCAGCAGCCGTGACAATAGCAATCAGCCCCAGCATTTT.

This clonotype rates as medium-sized. The genes are TRBV2 and TRBJ1-2, with 11 bases lining up with TRBD1. Losses at the gene ends were 8 bases for V and 9 bases for J; bases not matched to a gene: 11. Germline CDR1 reads SNHLY; CDR2 reads FYNNEI. The CDR3 length is 14 residues. CDR3 bases: TGTGCCAGCCTGCCCGGGACAGGGGGTTCCCGCTACACCTTC. Translation gives CASLPGTGGSRYTF. Full variable domain (rest looked up from reference TRBV2 and TRBJ1-2): EPEVTQTPSHQVTQMGQEVILRCVPISNHLYFYWYRQILGQKVEFLVSFYNNEISEKSEIFDDQFSVERPDGSNFTLKIRSTKLEDSAMYFCASLPGTGGSRYTFGSGTRLTVV.

This clonotype has a handful of counts. The rearrangement links TRBV20-1 to TRBJ2-3; perhaps TRBD2 as D (5 bases). Trimming took off 2 bases at V and 0 bases at J, with 15 bases between the two ends. CDR1 is DFQATT and CDR2 is SNEGSKA in the germline V gene (reference sequence). This CDR3 spans 16 amino acids. The CDR3 sequence: CSARSPRGLSTDTQYF. In DNA form, the CDR3 reads TGCAGTGCTAGATCCCCCCGCGGGCTCAGCACAGATACGCAGTATTTT.

This clonotype has more than one count but fewer than ten. The chain combines TRBV24-1 with TRBJ2-7, with D perhaps matching TRBD1 (5 bases). The germline V and J ends were trimmed by 4 bases and 0 bases, with 12 bases remaining between them. The CDR3 totals 15 residues. The germline CDR1 and CDR2 sequences are KGHDR and SFDVKD. The CDR3 DNA follows: TGTGCCACCAGTGAGGGGCCCTCGAGCTCCTACGAGCAGTACTTC. It yields the protein CATSEGPSSSYEQYF.

The chain links TRBV6-1 to TRBJ1-5; TRBD1 is a possible D gene (5 bases). The germline gives CDR1 MNHNS, CDR2 SASEGT. The CDR3 contains 18 residues. Trimming took off 7 bases at V and 1 base at J, with 23 bases between the two ends. Here the CDR3 DNA reads TGTGCCAGCACCGCAGCCGGGACGGACCTCTTGAGCAATCAGCCCCAGCATTTT. Amino acids: CASTAAGTDLLSNQPQHF.

This clonotype was seen a few times. V is TRBV27 and J is TRBJ1-1; D gene unclear. The CDR3 has 13 residues. CDR1 is MNHEY and CDR2 is SMNVEV in the germline V gene (reference sequence). Trimming left V 5 bases short and J 11 bases short, with 18 bases between. CDR3 protein: CASSGSLGFSAFF. The CDR3, as DNA: TGTGCCAGCAGTGGTTCGCTAGGGTTTTCGGCTTTCTTT.

The chain carries TRBV29-1 and TRBJ2-7; 10 nucleotides line up with TRBD1. Germline V gene lookup returns CDR1 SQVTM and CDR2 ANQGSEA. There are 14 residues in the CDR3. Trimming removed 4 bases from V and 3 bases from J; junction bases left unmatched: 6. CDR3 DNA: TGCAGCGTTGCTCCGGGACAGGGGTTCTACGAGCAGTACTTC. This codes for CSVAPGQGFYEQYF.